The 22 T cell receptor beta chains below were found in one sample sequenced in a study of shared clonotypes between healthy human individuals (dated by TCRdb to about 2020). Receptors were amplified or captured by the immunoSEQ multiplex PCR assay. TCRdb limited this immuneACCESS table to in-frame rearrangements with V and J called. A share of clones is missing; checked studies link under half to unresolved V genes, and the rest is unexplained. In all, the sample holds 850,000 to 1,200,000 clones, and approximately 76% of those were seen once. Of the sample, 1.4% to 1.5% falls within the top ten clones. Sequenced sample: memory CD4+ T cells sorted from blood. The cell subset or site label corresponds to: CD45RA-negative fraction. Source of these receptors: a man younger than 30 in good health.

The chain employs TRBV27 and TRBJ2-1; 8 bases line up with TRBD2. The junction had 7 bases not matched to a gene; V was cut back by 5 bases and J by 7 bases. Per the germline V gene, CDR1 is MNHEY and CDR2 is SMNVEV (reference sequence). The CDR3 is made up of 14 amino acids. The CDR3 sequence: CASSPRGGPNEQFF. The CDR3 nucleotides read TGTGCCAGCAGTCCCCGCGGGGGGCCGAATGAGCAGTTCTTC.

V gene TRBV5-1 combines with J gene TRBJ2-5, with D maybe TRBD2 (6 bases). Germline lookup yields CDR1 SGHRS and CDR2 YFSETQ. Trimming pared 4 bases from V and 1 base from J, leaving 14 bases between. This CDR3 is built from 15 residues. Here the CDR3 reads CASSLAGEVQETQYF. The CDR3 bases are TGCGCCAGCAGCCTGGCCGGGGAGGTCCAAGAGACCCAGTACTTC.

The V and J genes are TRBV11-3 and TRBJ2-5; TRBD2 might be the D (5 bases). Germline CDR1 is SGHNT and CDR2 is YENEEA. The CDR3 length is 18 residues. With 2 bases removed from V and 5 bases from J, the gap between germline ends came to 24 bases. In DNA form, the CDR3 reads TGTGCCAGCAGCTTACCCCACCCGGCGTGGGAGTTGGGGGAGACCCAGTACTTC. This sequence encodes CASSLPHPAWELGETQYF.

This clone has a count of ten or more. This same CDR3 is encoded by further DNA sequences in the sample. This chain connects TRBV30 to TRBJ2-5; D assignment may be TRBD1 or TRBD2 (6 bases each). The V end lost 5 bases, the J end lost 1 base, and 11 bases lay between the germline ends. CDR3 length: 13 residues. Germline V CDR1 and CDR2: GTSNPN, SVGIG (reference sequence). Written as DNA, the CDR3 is TGTGCCTGGTCCGGGGGCCTCCAAGAGACCCAGTACTTC. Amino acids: CAWSGGLQETQYF.

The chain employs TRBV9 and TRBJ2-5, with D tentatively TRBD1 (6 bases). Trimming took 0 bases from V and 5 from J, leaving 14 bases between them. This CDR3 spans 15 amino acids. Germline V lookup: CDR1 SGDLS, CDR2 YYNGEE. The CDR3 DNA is TGTGCCAGCAGCGTAGGCGTGGGGGCTCGGGAGACCCAGTACTTC. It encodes CASSVGVGARETQYF.

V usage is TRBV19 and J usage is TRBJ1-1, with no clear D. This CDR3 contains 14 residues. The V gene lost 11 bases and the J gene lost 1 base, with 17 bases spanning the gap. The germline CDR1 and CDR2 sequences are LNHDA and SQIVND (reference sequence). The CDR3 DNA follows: TGTGCCGCCCAGCTCGCCCCTAAGAACACTGAAGCTTTCTTT. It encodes CAAQLAPKNTEAFF.

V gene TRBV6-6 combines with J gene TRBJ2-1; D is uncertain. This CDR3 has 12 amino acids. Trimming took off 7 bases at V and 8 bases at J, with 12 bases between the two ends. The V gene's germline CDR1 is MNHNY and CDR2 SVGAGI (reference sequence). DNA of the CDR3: TGTGCCAGCACCAGGATGATTCATGAGCAGTTCTTC. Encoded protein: CASTRMIHEQFF.

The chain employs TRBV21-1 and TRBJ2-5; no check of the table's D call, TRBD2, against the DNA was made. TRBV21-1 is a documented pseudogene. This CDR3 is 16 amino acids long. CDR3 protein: CASSTLVRSRVETQYF. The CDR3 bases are TGTGCCAGCAGCACACTAGTACGTTCCCGGGTAGAGACCCAGTACTTC.

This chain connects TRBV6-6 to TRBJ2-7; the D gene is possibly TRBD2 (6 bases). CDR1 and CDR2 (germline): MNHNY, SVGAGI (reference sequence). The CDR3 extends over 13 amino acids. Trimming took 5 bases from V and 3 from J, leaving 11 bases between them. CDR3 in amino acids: CASSTGTHYEQYF. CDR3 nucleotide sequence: TGTGCCAGCAGTACCGGGACTCACTACGAGCAGTACTTC.

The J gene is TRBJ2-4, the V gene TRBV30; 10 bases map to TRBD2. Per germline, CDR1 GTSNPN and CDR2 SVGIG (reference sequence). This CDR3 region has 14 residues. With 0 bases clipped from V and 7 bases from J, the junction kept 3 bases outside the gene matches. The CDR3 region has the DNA TGTGCCTGGAGTGTATCTAGCGGGGGTAACATTCAGTACTTC. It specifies CAWSVSSGGNIQYF.

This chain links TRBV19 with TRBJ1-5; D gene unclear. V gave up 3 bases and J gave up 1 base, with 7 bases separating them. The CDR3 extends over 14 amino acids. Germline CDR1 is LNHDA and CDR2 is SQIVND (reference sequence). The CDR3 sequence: CASSMSLSNQPQHF. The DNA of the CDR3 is TGTGCCAGTAGTATGTCTCTGAGCAATCAGCCCCAGCATTTT. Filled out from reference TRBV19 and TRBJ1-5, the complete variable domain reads DGGITQSPKYLFRKEGQNVTLSCEQNLNHDAMYWYRQDPGQGLRLIYYSQIVNDFQKGDIAEGYSVSREKKESFPLTVTSAQKNPTAFYLCASSMSLSNQPQHFGDGTRLSIL.

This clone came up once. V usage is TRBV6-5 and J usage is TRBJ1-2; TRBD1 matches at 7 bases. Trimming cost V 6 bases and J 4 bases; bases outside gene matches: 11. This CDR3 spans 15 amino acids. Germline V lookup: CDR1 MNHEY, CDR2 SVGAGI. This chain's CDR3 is CASRTTGAKSYGYTF. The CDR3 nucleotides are TGTGCCAGCAGGACCACAGGGGCCAAAAGCTATGGCTACACCTTC.

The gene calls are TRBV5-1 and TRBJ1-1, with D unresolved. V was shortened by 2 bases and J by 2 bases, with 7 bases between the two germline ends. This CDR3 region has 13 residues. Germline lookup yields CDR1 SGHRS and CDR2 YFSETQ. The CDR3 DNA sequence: TGCGCCAGCAGCTTCAACGTTAACACTGAAGCTTTCTTT. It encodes CASSFNVNTEAFF.

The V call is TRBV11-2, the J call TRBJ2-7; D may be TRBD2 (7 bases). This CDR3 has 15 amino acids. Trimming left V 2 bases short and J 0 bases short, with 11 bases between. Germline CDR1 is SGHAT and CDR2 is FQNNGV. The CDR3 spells CASSLYGGASYEQYF. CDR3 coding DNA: TGTGCCAGCAGCTTATATGGGGGGGCCTCCTACGAGCAGTACTTC.

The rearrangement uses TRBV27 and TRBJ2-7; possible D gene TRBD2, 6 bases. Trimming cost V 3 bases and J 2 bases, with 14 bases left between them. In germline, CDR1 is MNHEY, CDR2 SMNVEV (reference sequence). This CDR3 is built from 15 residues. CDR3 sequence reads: CASSFKEGPTYEQYF. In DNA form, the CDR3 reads TGTGCCAGCAGTTTTAAGGAGGGGCCGACCTACGAGCAGTACTTC.

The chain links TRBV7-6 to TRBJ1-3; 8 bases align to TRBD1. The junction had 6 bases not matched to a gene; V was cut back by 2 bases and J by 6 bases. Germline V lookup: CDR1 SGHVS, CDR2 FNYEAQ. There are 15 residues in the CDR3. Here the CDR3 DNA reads TGTGCCAGCAGCTTACCCGGGACAGGAGAAAACACCATATATTTT. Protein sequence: CASSLPGTGENTIYF.

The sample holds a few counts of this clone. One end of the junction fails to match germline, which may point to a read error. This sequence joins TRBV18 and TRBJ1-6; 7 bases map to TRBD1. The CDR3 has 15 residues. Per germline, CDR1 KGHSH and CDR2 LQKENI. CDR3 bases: TGTGCCAGCTCACCGCGGGACAGCTATGATTCACCCCTCCACTTT. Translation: CASSPRDSYDSPLHF.

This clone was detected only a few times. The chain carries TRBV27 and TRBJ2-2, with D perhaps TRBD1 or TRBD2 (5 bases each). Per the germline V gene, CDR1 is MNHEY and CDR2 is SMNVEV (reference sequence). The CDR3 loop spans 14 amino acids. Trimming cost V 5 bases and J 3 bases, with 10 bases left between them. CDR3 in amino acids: CASSLRDDTGELFF. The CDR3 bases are TGTGCCAGCAGTCTCCGGGACGACACCGGGGAGCTGTTTTTT.

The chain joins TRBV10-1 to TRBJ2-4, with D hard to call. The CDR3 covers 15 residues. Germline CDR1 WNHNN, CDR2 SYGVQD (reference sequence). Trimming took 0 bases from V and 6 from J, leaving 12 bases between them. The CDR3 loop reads CASSESTLPGNIQYF. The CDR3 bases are TGCGCCAGCAGTGAGTCGACTCTCCCGGGAAACATTCAGTACTTC.

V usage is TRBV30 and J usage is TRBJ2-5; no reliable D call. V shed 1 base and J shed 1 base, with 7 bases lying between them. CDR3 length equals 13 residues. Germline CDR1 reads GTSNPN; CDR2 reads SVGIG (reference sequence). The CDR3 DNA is TGTGCCTGGAGTGGCATATCCCAAGAGACCCAGTACTTC. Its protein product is CAWSGISQETQYF.

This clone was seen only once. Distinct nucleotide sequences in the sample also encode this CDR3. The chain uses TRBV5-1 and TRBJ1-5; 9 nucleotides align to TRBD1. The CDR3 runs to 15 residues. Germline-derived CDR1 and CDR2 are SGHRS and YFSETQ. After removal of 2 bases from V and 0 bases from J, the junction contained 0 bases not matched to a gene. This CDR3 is CASSLQGASNQPQHF. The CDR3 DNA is TGCGCCAGCAGCTTACAGGGGGCTAGCAATCAGCCCCAGCATTTT.

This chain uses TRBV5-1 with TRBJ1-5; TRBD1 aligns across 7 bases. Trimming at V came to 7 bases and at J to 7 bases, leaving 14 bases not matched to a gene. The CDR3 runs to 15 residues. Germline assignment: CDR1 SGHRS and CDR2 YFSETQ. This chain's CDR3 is CASRRHDRDGQPQHF. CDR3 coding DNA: TGCGCCAGCCGGCGGCACGACAGGGATGGGCAGCCCCAGCATTTT. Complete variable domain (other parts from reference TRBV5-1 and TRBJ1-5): KAGVTQTPRYLIKTRGQQVTLSCSPISGHRSVSWYQQTPGQGLQFLFEYFSETQRNKGNFPGRFSGRQFSNSRSEMNVSTLELGDSALYLCASRRHDRDGQPQHFGDGTRLSIL.